These 20 T cell receptor beta chains share one sample of origin, sequenced in a study of cytomegalovirus exposure and HLA in healthy donors. The study ran its PCR with 60 Vbeta and 13 Jbeta primers. TCRdb's table, derived via immunoSEQ multiplex PCR, lists solely in-frame clones and lacks some. This table holds around 130,000 clones, less than 80% found once. Material: PBMCs. Receptors originate from a middle-aged man in good health and CMV-seropositive.

This clone was counted between two and nine times. J is TRBJ1-5 and V is TRBV19; 7 bases are shared with TRBD1. Per germline, CDR1 LNHDA and CDR2 SQIVND (reference sequence). V lost 8 bases and J lost 0; bases outside the gene matches: 10. The CDR3 sequence is 16 residues long. The CDR3 region has the DNA TGTGCCAGTCGAACCTCCAGGGGGAATAGCAATCAGCCCCAGCATTTT. It encodes CASRTSRGNSNQPQHF.

The V and J genes are TRBV4-1 and TRBJ1-6; D ambiguous. Germline V gene lookup returns CDR1 MGHRA and CDR2 YSYEKL. The CDR3 sequence is 15 residues long. The V end lost 1 base, the J end lost 9 bases, and 13 bases lay between the germline ends. The DNA of the CDR3 is TGCGCCAGCAGCCAAGGGGCGAACTCCGGTTCACCCCTCCACTTT. Residues: CASSQGANSGSPLHF.

The chain carries TRBV7-6 and TRBJ2-3, with D unclear. V lost 2 bases and J 3 bases, leaving 12 bases between the germline ends. The CDR3 is 15 amino acids. Germline V gene sequence: CDR1 SGHVS, CDR2 FNYEAQ. CDR3: CASSLLGPGTDTQYF. The CDR3 DNA sequence: TGTGCCAGCAGCTTACTGGGCCCTGGGACAGATACGCAGTATTTT.

In this sample, this clone turned up a few times. J is TRBJ2-1 and V is TRBV2; 13 positions match TRBD2. CDR3 size: 17 residues. The ends lost 1 base at V and 3 bases at J; junction bases unmatched: 3. From germline, CDR1 is SNHLY and CDR2 FYNNEI. This CDR3 reads CASSEGLAGGFYNEQFF. CDR3 bases: TGTGCCAGCAGTGAAGGACTAGCGGGGGGTTTCTACAATGAGCAGTTCTTC.

The chain couples TRBV11-2 to TRBJ2-7, with 7 positions matching TRBD2. Germline-derived CDR1 and CDR2 are SGHAT and FQNNGV. The CDR3 extends over 15 amino acids. J was trimmed by 3 bases and V by 0 bases; bases with no gene match: 5. The CDR3 sequence: CASSLETSLVYEQYF. CDR3 nucleotides: TGTGCCAGCAGCTTAGAGACTAGCCTGGTCTACGAGCAGTACTTC. Drawing the rest from reference TRBV11-2 and TRBJ2-7, the complete variable domain is EAGVAQSPRYKIIEKRQSVAFWCNPISGHATLYWYQQILGQGPKLLIQFQNNGVVDDSQLPKDRFSAERLKGVDSTLKIQPAKLEDSAVYLCASSLETSLVYEQYFGPGTRLTVT.

J is TRBJ2-5 and V is TRBV6-1; 8 bases map to TRBD1. This CDR3 has 15 amino acids. The ends lost 1 base at V and 6 bases at J; junction bases unmatched: 7. Germline V CDR1 and CDR2: MNHNS, SASEGT. CDR3 loop: CASSEVRQGAKTQYF. The CDR3 nucleotides are TGTGCCAGCAGTGAAGTACGGCAGGGGGCGAAGACCCAGTACTTC.

The chain has TRBV7-8 and TRBJ2-2; possible D gene TRBD2, 7 bases. Germline CDR1 is SGHVS and CDR2 is FQNEAQ. V dropped 1 base and J dropped 6 bases, with 15 bases sitting between them. The CDR3 is 16 residues long. CDR3 bases: TGTGCCAGCAGCTTAGAGGGCGGGGAGGGGGCCGGGGAGCTGTTTTTT. Its protein is CASSLEGGEGAGELFF.

The chain links TRBV19 to TRBJ2-2; 7 bases are shared with TRBD2. This CDR3 has 15 amino acids. The germline V gene encodes CDR1 LNHDA and CDR2 SQIVND (reference sequence). Trimming cost V 2 bases and J 2 bases; bases outside gene matches: 2. CDR3 residues: CASSITSANTGELFF. CDR3 DNA sequence: TGTGCCAGTAGTATAACTAGCGCCAACACCGGGGAGCTGTTTTTT. Looking up the rest from reference TRBV19 and TRBJ2-2 gives the full variable domain: DGGITQSPKYLFRKEGQNVTLSCEQNLNHDAMYWYRQDPGQGLRLIYYSQIVNDFQKGDIAEGYSVSREKKESFPLTVTSAQKNPTAFYLCASSITSANTGELFFGEGSRLTVL.

The genes are TRBV25-1 and TRBJ2-1; D may be TRBD1 (6 bases). The CDR3 runs to 14 residues. Trimming stripped 0 bases from V and 5 bases from J, with 8 bases between. Germline-derived CDR1 and CDR2 are MGHDK and SYGVNS. As DNA, the CDR3 is TGTGCCAGCAGTGAATATGGACAGCACAATGAGCAGTTCTTC. It yields the protein CASSEYGQHNEQFF.

J is TRBJ1-1 and V is TRBV10-3; 7 bases agree with TRBD1. V gave up 5 bases and J gave up 6 bases; unmatched junction bases: 9. The CDR3 is 14 residues long. Germline CDR1 ENHRY, CDR2 SYGVKD. Here the CDR3 DNA reads TGTGCCATCAGTACCACAGGGGTTGGCCCTGAAGCTTTCTTT. It specifies CAISTTGVGPEAFF.

CDR3 nucleotide sequence: TGTGCCAGCAGCCTAGGACTAGGAGCGTACAATGAGCAGTTCTTC. This codes for CASSLGLGAYNEQFF. This chain joins TRBV7-2 and TRBJ2-1; 7 bases are a match to TRBD2. The trim removed 5 bases at V and 4 bases at J, leaving 8 bases unmatched. The CDR3 runs 15 residues. Germline-derived CDR1 and CDR2 are SGHTA and FQGNSA.

This clone was seen more than once but under ten times. This chain uses TRBV7-4 with TRBJ2-5; TRBD2 matches at 11 bases. The last part of the DNA fits TRBJ2-7 better; the J call may be wrong. This CDR3 comprises 16 residues. Germline V gene lookup returns CDR1 SGHVT and CDR2 SQSDAQ. CDR3 sequence reads: CASSLGSSGGTYEQYF. CDR3 bases: TGTGCCAGCAGCTTAGGATCTAGCGGGGGGACCTACGAGCAGTACTTC.

This clone showed up just a few times. The genes are TRBV2 and TRBJ1-5; a weak D match, TRBD1 (5 bases). Trimming shortened V by 5 bases and J by 6 bases, and 17 bases separated the two germline ends. The CDR3 extends over 15 amino acids. Germline lookup yields CDR1 SNHLY and CDR2 FYNNEI. The CDR3 spells CASSHEDSFGQPQHF. The CDR3 DNA follows: TGTGCCAGCAGTCATGAAGACAGTTTCGGTCAGCCCCAGCATTTT.

CDR3 sequence: CASSFRGQSNGELFF. The CDR3 DNA is TGTGCCAGCAGCTTCAGGGGGCAGAGCAACGGGGAGCTGTTTTTT. J is TRBJ2-2 and V is TRBV11-2, with TRBD1 identical over 8 bases. Germline loops: CDR1 SGHAT, CDR2 FQNNGV. This CDR3 region has 15 residues. The junction had 7 bases not matched to a gene; V was cut back by 3 bases and J by 7 bases.

This chain joins TRBV4-1 and TRBJ2-3; 7 nucleotides align to TRBD1. CDR1 and CDR2 from the germline V gene are MGHRA and YSYEKL. Trimming cost V 1 base and J 5 bases; bases outside gene matches: 6. The CDR3 is 15 residues long. The CDR3, as DNA: TGCGCCAGCAGCCAAGTCTCGACAGGGCAAGATACGCAGTATTTT. Translated: CASSQVSTGQDTQYF.

The V and J genes are TRBV6-5 and TRBJ2-5; 9 bases agree with TRBD2. The CDR3 contains 16 residues. Germline CDR1 and CDR2: MNHEY and SVGAGI. V was clipped by 2 bases and J by 4 bases; unmatched bases: 8. CDR3 region: CASSYQISGSGETQYF. In nucleotides, the CDR3 is TGTGCCAGCAGTTACCAGATTAGCGGGAGTGGAGAGACCCAGTACTTC.

The chain employs TRBV27 and TRBJ2-5; 10 bases map to TRBD2. The J call may be in error: the DNA end matches TRBJ2-7 better. From germline, CDR1 is MNHEY and CDR2 SMNVEV (reference sequence). The CDR3 is 18 residues long. The CDR3 region has the DNA TGTGCCAGCAGTATAAGGATCCCGAGCGGGAGGGCCTTTTACGAGCAGTACTTC. Translated, it gives CASSIRIPSGRAFYEQYF.

The table lists this clone with a few counts. The CDR3 loop is CASRVVGASNQPQHF. Here the CDR3 DNA reads TGTGCCAGCAGGGTGGTGGGGGCGAGCAATCAGCCCCAGCATTTT. The V and J genes are TRBV6-1 and TRBJ1-5; TRBD1 might be the D (6 bases). V was cut by 6 bases and J by 1 base, with 13 bases left in between. The CDR3 loop spans 15 amino acids. Germline V CDR1 and CDR2: MNHNS, SASEGT.

This clone has only one observation. The CDR3 loop reads CASSISQGITDTQYF. Here the CDR3 DNA reads TGTGCCAGTAGTATCTCACAGGGGATCACAGATACGCAGTATTTT. The chain links TRBV19 to TRBJ2-3; 7 bases are a match to TRBD1. V gave up 3 bases and J gave up 2 bases; unmatched junction bases: 5. Germline CDR1 LNHDA, CDR2 SQIVND (reference sequence). The CDR3 runs 15 residues.

V gene TRBV2 combines with J gene TRBJ2-1; D may be TRBD1 (5 bases). CDR3 length: 13 amino acids. Trimming removed 6 bases from V and 0 bases from J, with 6 bases in between. The germline CDR1 and CDR2 sequences are SNHLY and FYNNEI. The CDR3 coding sequence is TGTGCCAGCAGCAGGGACTCCTACAATGAGCAGTTCTTC. Protein product: CASSRDSYNEQFF.